These T cell receptor beta chains were read from a single sample in a study of cytomegalovirus exposure and HLA in healthy donors. Assay: immunoSEQ multiplex PCR; the TCRdb copy retains only in-frame clones and omits some. This table holds approximately 75,000 clones, 65% to 70% found once. Sequenced sample: PBMCs. The receptor set was obtained from a man in his forties in good health and CMV-seropositive. CDR3s include the opening cysteine and the closing phenylalanine or tryptophan. D genes are given only for firm matches. Clone size is given for some rows only: seen once, a few or many times, or a class if the clone is expanded.

d_call: TRBD2; clone_size: NA; v_call: TRBV6-5; j_call: TRBJ2-1; cdr3_nt: TGTGCCAGCAGTTACAGACTAGCGGGGGGGGTTAACGGGCAGTTCTTC; cdr3_aa: CASSYRLAGGVNGQFF
d_call: NA; clone_size: NA; v_call: TRBV25-1; j_call: TRBJ2-5; cdr3_nt: TGTGCCAGCAGTGAACAAGGGGTTGTTGAGACCCAGTACTTC; cdr3_aa: CASSEQGVVETQYF
d_call: NA; clone_size: NA; v_call: TRBV29-1; j_call: TRBJ2-7; cdr3_nt: TGCAGCGTAGGACAGTCCTACGAGCAGTACTTC; cdr3_aa: CSVGQSYEQYF
d_call: TRBD2; clone_size: NA; v_call: TRBV9; j_call: TRBJ2-1; cdr3_nt: TGTGCCAGCAGCGCGGAAATAGCGGGAGCGAAAAATGAGCAGTTCTTC; cdr3_aa: CASSAEIAGAKNEQFF
d_call: TRBD1; clone_size: NA; v_call: TRBV10-3; j_call: TRBJ2-3; cdr3_nt: TGTGCCATCACCCGGGGACAGGGGGTTACAGATACGCAGTATTTT; cdr3_aa: CAITRGQGVTDTQYF
d_call: NA; clone_size: few; v_call: TRBV5-4; j_call: TRBJ1-4; cdr3_nt: TGTGCCAGCAGCTTGGCGGCGCGAGGGGGTAATGAAAAACTGTTTTTT; cdr3_aa: CASSLAARGGNEKLFF
d_call: NA; clone_size: NA; v_call: TRBV6-6; j_call: TRBJ1-1; cdr3_nt: TGTGCCAGCAGCTCAGGGGAGATCACTGAAGCTTTCTTT; cdr3_aa: CASSSGEITEAFF
d_call: NA; clone_size: NA; v_call: TRBV30; j_call: TRBJ1-4; cdr3_nt: TGTGCCTGGAGCGATGCCGGGACTTGGGGTGAAAAACTGTTTTTT; cdr3_aa: CAWSDAGTWGEKLFF
d_call: NA; clone_size: NA; v_call: TRBV7-9; j_call: TRBJ2-7; cdr3_nt: TGTGCCAGCAGCTTCGACTACTACGAGCAGTACTTC; cdr3_aa: CASSFDYYEQYF
d_call: TRBD1; clone_size: NA; v_call: TRBV11-2; j_call: TRBJ2-1; cdr3_nt: TGTGCCAGCAGCCAGGGGGTGAGTGAGCAGTTCTTC; cdr3_aa: CASSQGVSEQFF
d_call: NA; clone_size: NA; v_call: TRBV7-2; j_call: TRBJ1-1; cdr3_nt: TGTGCCAGCAGCTATGACAGCCGCAACACTGAAGCTTTCTTT; cdr3_aa: CASSYDSRNTEAFF
d_call: TRBD1; clone_size: NA; v_call: TRBV5-4; j_call: TRBJ1-2; cdr3_nt: TGTGCCAGCAGCTTGAACCCCGGGACAGGGTATGGCTACACCTTC; cdr3_aa: CASSLNPGTGYGYTF
d_call: TRBD1; clone_size: NA; v_call: TRBV7-8; j_call: TRBJ1-2; cdr3_nt: TGTGCCAGCAGTTTGGGGCTCCAGGGGGCGTATGGCTACACCTTC; cdr3_aa: CASSLGLQGAYGYTF
d_call: NA; clone_size: few; v_call: TRBV27; j_call: TRBJ1-2; cdr3_nt: TGTGCCAGCAGCTCCCGCGGGGTTCTCTATGGCTACACCTTC; cdr3_aa: CASSSRGVLYGYTF
d_call: NA; clone_size: NA; v_call: TRBV28; j_call: TRBJ1-2; cdr3_nt: TGTGCCAGCAGTTCGGGCCTCCAAATCCGAACAGGGTTTAGCTACACCTTC; cdr3_aa: CASSSGLQIRTGFSYTF
d_call: NA; clone_size: NA; v_call: TRBV6-5; j_call: TRBJ1-6; cdr3_nt: TGTGCCAGCAGTTACACGAAGGGGTCACCCCTCCACTTT; cdr3_aa: CASSYTKGSPLHF
d_call: NA; clone_size: NA; v_call: TRBV19; j_call: TRBJ1-2; cdr3_nt: TGTGCCAGTAGTATCGGAGGGGATCGGGTCTACACCTTC; cdr3_aa: CASSIGGDRVYTF
d_call: NA; clone_size: NA; v_call: TRBV6-1; j_call: TRBJ2-5; cdr3_nt: TGTGCCAGCAGTGGACAGTTCCAAGAGACCCAGTACTTC; cdr3_aa: CASSGQFQETQYF
d_call: NA; clone_size: NA; v_call: TRBV6-6; j_call: TRBJ2-2; cdr3_nt: TGTGCCAGCGTTCAAGCGATTATAACCGGGGAGCTGTTTTTT; cdr3_aa: CASVQAIITGELFF
d_call: NA; clone_size: NA; v_call: TRBV9; j_call: TRBJ2-3; cdr3_nt: TGTGCCAGCAGCGTAGGACAGGTAAATCCCACAGATACGCAGTATTTT; cdr3_aa: CASSVGQVNPTDTQYF
d_call: TRBD1; clone_size: NA; v_call: TRBV2; j_call: TRBJ1-1; cdr3_nt: TGTGCCAGCAGTGAAGCGACAGGGCGAGAAGCTTTCTTT; cdr3_aa: CASSEATGREAFF
d_call: TRBD2; clone_size: NA; v_call: TRBV5-1; j_call: TRBJ2-5; cdr3_nt: TGCGCCAGCAGACGGGAGGGAGGGCCAGGGGAGACCCAGTACTTC; cdr3_aa: CASRREGGPGETQYF
d_call: TRBD1; clone_size: NA; v_call: TRBV4-1; j_call: TRBJ1-4; cdr3_nt: TGCGCCAGCAGCCAAGATCCTCCAGGGGGCAATGAAAAACTGTTTTTT; cdr3_aa: CASSQDPPGGNEKLFF
d_call: TRBD1; clone_size: NA; v_call: TRBV6-5; j_call: TRBJ2-7; cdr3_nt: TGTGCCAGCAGTGAGGACAGGGGATCCTACGAGCAGTACTTC; cdr3_aa: CASSEDRGSYEQYF
d_call: TRBD1; clone_size: NA; v_call: TRBV2; j_call: TRBJ1-1; cdr3_nt: TGTGCCAGCACCCTGACAGGGGATGGCACTGAAGCTTTCTTT; cdr3_aa: CASTLTGDGTEAFF
d_call: TRBD1; clone_size: NA; v_call: TRBV6-6; j_call: TRBJ1-1; cdr3_nt: TGTGCCAGCAGGGGGACAGGAGCCATGAACACTGAAGCTTTCTTT; cdr3_aa: CASRGTGAMNTEAFF
d_call: NA; clone_size: NA; v_call: TRBV6-5; j_call: TRBJ1-5; cdr3_nt: TGTGCCAGCAGTCTTGGAGGGTCAGGAGCTCAGCCCCAGCATTTT; cdr3_aa: CASSLGGSGAQPQHF
d_call: NA; clone_size: once; v_call: TRBV6-5; j_call: TRBJ1-5; cdr3_nt: TGTGCCAGCAGTTACTCCAGGGGCAATCAGCCCCAGCATTTT; cdr3_aa: CASSYSRGNQPQHF
d_call: NA; clone_size: NA; v_call: TRBV30; j_call: TRBJ1-4; cdr3_nt: TGTGCCTGGAAAACCCACGGAGATTTTGCAACTAATGAAAAACTGTTTTTT; cdr3_aa: CAWKTHGDFATNEKLFF
d_call: TRBD1; clone_size: NA; v_call: TRBV10-3; j_call: TRBJ1-1; cdr3_nt: TGTGCCATCAGCGTTAACAGGGGAACTGAAGCTTTCTTT; cdr3_aa: CAISVNRGTEAFF
d_call: NA; clone_size: NA; v_call: TRBV5-1; j_call: TRBJ1-5; cdr3_nt: TGCGCCAGCAGCTTAGGACCTACAGGGAGTTTAGGGAATCAGCCCCAGCATTTT; cdr3_aa: CASSLGPTGSLGNQPQHF
d_call: TRBD2; clone_size: NA; v_call: TRBV5-1; j_call: TRBJ2-1; cdr3_nt: TGCGCCAGCGGGAGTGGACTAGTTGTTAATGAGCAGTTCTTC; cdr3_aa: CASGSGLVVNEQFF
d_call: TRBD2; clone_size: NA; v_call: TRBV19; j_call: TRBJ2-1; cdr3_nt: TGTGCCAGTAGTATAAGAGCTAGCGGGGGTTTCCCCTACAATGAGCAGTTCTTC; cdr3_aa: CASSIRASGGFPYNEQFF
d_call: NA; clone_size: NA; v_call: TRBV6-6; j_call: TRBJ2-1; cdr3_nt: TGTGCCAGCAGGCTAGGCGGGGACTACAATGAGCAGTTCTTC; cdr3_aa: CASRLGGDYNEQFF
d_call: NA; clone_size: few; v_call: TRBV7-9; j_call: TRBJ1-4; cdr3_nt: TGTGCCAGCAGCTTAGGGGCAGGATATTGGGAAAAACTGTTTTTT; cdr3_aa: CASSLGAGYWEKLFF
d_call: TRBD1; clone_size: NA; v_call: TRBV7-2; j_call: TRBJ1-4; cdr3_nt: TGTGCCAGCAGCCGGGACAGGAATGAAAAACTGTTTTTT; cdr3_aa: CASSRDRNEKLFF
d_call: TRBD1; clone_size: NA; v_call: TRBV19; j_call: TRBJ1-2; cdr3_nt: TGTGCCAGTAGTTCATCAGGGGGATATGGCTACACCTTC; cdr3_aa: CASSSSGGYGYTF
d_call: NA; clone_size: NA; v_call: TRBV11-3; j_call: TRBJ1-1; cdr3_nt: TGTGCCAGCAGCTTAGGAAACAGGGACACTGAAGCTTTCTTT; cdr3_aa: CASSLGNRDTEAFF
d_call: NA; clone_size: few; v_call: TRBV4-3; j_call: TRBJ1-4; cdr3_nt: TGCGCCAGCAGCCATGATGGACTTCATAATGAAAAACTGTTTTTT; cdr3_aa: CASSHDGLHNEKLFF
d_call: NA; clone_size: NA; v_call: TRBV4-2; j_call: TRBJ1-3; cdr3_nt: TGTGCCAGCAGCCATTCTGCCCAGTCATCTGGAAACACCATATATTTT; cdr3_aa: CASSHSAQSSGNTIYF
d_call: NA; clone_size: NA; v_call: TRBV7-6; j_call: TRBJ1-1; cdr3_nt: TGTGCCAGCACACAGGGCCAGAACACTGAAGCTTTCTTT; cdr3_aa: CASTQGQNTEAFF
d_call: NA; clone_size: NA; v_call: TRBV30; j_call: TRBJ2-3; cdr3_nt: TGTGCCTGGAGTTCGTCCAAGCGGCGGACTAGCACAGATACGCAGTATTTT; cdr3_aa: CAWSSSKRRTSTDTQYF
d_call: NA; clone_size: NA; v_call: TRBV5-1; j_call: TRBJ2-3; cdr3_nt: TGCGCCAGCAGCGCGGGCTTTCTAAGCACAGATACGCAGTATTTT; cdr3_aa: CASSAGFLSTDTQYF
d_call: NA; clone_size: NA; v_call: TRBV19; j_call: TRBJ2-3; cdr3_nt: TGTGCCAGTAGGTCAGAAAACACAGATACGCAGTATTTT; cdr3_aa: CASRSENTDTQYF
d_call: NA; clone_size: NA; v_call: TRBV27; j_call: TRBJ1-6; cdr3_nt: TGTGCCAGCAGTTCAGACACCTTCGGGGCCTATAATTCACCCCTCCACTTT; cdr3_aa: CASSSDTFGAYNSPLHF